This entry concerns a single T cell receptor beta chain. All enrollees were roughly 18 to 95 years old and from approximately 24 US areas. The data were obtained in a study of blood T cell repertoires in COVID-19. Overall study: Acute-phase and convalescent COVID-19 samples originated in the United States, Italy and Spain. T cells, B-cell-depleted T cells, or PBMCs provided the cDNA or gDNA that served as material.

Trimming cost V 4 bases and J 4 bases, with 13 bases left between them. The CDR3 spans 14 residues. Germline CDR1 is MDHEN and CDR2 is SYDVKM. Per the study methods: Using reference gene primer amplification, nucleated cell counts were estimated. Here immunoSEQ multiplex PCR was the method, and the copy in TCRdb shows in-frame clones only, minus some. The V and J calls and the clone size are those of that table, but D and trimming were determined from the DNA. Seen here are 200,000 to 250,000 clones, about 93% observed once, and the top ten hold approximately 1.9%. The material sequenced was PBMCs or T cells enriched from blood (not recorded which). The sequence was obtained from a woman between 18 and 30 years old who had recovered from COVID-19. The chain joins TRBV28 to TRBJ2-5; D is possibly TRBD1 (6 bases). The CDR3 protein is CASSSWGRGETQYF. As DNA, the CDR3 is TGTGCCAGCAGTTCCTGGGGGCGCGGAGAGACCCAGTACTTC.